This T cell receptor beta chain was observed in a study of cytomegalovirus exposure and HLA in healthy donors. The CDR3 is 14 residues long. V lost 3 bases, J lost 6 bases, and 2 bases stayed unmatched. From germline, CDR1 is LNHDA and CDR2 SQIVND (reference sequence). The PCR ran on 60 Vbeta and 13 Jbeta primers. Measured with immunoSEQ multiplex PCR; TCRdb has only the in-frame clones, and not every one. The sample includes 130,000 or so clones, about four fifths of them seen just once. Specimen: PBMCs. This sequence joins TRBV19 and TRBJ1-5; TRBD1 aligns across 10 bases. This sequence was found in a man aged 25 to 45 in good health and CMV-seronegative. The CDR3 DNA follows: TGTGCCAGTAGTATGGGGGACAGGGGTCAGCCCCAGCATTTT. Translation gives CASSMGDRGQPQHF.